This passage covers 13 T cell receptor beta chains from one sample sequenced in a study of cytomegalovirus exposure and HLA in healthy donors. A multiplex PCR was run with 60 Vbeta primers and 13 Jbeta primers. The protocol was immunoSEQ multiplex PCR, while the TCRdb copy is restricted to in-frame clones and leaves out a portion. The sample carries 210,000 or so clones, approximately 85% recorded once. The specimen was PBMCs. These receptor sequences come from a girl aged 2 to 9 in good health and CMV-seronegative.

The CDR3: CSVWGQGRYEQYF. DNA of the CDR3: TGCAGCGTCTGGGGCCAGGGCCGCTACGAGCAGTACTTC. The chain employs TRBV29-1 and TRBJ2-7; the D gene is possibly TRBD1 (5 bases). There are 13 residues in the CDR3. Germline V lookup: CDR1 SQVTM, CDR2 ANQGSEA. Deletions cut 6 bases from V and 3 bases from J, with 15 bases between.

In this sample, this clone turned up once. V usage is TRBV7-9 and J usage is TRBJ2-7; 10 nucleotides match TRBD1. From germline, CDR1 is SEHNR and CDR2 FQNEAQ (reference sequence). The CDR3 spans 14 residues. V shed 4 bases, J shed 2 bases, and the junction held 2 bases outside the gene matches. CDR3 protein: CASSWGQGTYEQYF. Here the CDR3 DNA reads TGTGCCAGCAGCTGGGGACAGGGGACCTACGAGCAGTACTTC.

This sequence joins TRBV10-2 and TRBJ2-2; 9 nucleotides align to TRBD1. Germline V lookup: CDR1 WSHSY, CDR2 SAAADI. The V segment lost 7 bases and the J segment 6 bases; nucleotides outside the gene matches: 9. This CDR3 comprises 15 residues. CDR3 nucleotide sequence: TGCGCCAGCACCCCGGGACAGGGCCATCCCGGGGAGCTGTTTTTT. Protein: CASTPGQGHPGELFF.

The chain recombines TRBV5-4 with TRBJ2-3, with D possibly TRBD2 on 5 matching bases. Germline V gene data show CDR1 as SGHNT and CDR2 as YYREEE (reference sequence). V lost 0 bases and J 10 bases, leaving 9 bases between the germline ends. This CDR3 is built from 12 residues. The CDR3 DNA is TGTGCCAGCAGCTTGGCGGAGGAGGCGCAGTATTTT. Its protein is CASSLAEEAQYF.

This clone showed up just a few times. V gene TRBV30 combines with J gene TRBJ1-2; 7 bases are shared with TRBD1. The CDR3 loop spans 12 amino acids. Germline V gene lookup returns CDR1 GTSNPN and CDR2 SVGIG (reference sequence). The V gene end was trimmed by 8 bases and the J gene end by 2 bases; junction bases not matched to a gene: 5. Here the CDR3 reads CAANRGNYGYTF. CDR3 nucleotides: TGTGCCGCAAACAGGGGAAACTATGGCTACACCTTC. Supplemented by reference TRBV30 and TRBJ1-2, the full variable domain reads SQTIHQWPATLVQPVGSPLSLECTVEGTSNPNLYWYRQAAGRGLQLLFYSVGIGQISSEVPQNLSASRPQDRQFILSSKKLLLSDSGFYLCAANRGNYGYTFGSGTRLTVV.

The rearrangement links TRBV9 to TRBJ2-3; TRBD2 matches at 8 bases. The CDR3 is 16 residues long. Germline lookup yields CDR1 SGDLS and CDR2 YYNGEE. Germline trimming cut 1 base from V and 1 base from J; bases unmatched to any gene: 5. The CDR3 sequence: CASSVTGGPGTDTQYF. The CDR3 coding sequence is TGTGCCAGCAGCGTAACGGGAGGGCCGGGCACAGATACGCAGTATTTT.

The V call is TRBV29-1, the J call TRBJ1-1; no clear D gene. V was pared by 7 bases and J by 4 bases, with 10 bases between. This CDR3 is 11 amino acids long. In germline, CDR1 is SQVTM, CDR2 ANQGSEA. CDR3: CSALAATEAFF. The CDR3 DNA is TGCAGCGCGCTGGCGGCCACTGAAGCTTTCTTT.

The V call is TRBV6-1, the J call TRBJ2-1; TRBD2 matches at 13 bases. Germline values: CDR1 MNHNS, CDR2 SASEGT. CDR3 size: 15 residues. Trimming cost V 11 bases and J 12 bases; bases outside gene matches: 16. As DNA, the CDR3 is TGTGCCTCCAGCCGAGGACTAGCGGGGGCAATGGTGCAGTTCTTC. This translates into CASSRGLAGAMVQFF.

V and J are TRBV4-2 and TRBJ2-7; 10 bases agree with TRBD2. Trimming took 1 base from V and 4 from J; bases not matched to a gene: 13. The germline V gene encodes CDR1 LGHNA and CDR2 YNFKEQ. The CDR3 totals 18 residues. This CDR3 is CASSQGGLAGVPPYEQYF. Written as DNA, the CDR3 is TGTGCCAGCAGCCAAGGCGGGCTAGCGGGAGTCCCCCCTTACGAGCAGTACTTC.

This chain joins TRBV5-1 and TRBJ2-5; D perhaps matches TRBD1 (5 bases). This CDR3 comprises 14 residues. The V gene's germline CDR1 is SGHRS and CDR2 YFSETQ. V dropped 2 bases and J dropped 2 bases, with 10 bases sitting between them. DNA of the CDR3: TGCGCCAGCAGCTTCTTTCCAGGGCAAGAGACCCAGTACTTC. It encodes CASSFFPGQETQYF.

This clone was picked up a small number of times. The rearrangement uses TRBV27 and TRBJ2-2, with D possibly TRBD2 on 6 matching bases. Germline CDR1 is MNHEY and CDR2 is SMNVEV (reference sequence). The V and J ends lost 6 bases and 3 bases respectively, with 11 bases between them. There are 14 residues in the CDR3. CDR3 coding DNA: TGTGCCAGCAGGCTAGCGAGGGACACCGGGGAGCTGTTTTTT. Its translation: CASRLARDTGELFF.

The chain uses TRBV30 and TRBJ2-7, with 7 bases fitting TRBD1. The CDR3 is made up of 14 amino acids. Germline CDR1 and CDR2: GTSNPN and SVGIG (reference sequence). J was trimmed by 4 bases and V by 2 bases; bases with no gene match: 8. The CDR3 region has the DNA TGTGCCTGGAGTACTATTTCACAGGGGTACGAGCAGTACTTC. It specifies CAWSTISQGYEQYF.

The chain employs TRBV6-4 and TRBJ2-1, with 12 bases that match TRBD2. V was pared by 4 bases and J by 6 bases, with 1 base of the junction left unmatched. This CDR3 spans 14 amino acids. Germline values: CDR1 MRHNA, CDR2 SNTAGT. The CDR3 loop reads CASSATSGSNEQFF. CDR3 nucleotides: TGTGCCAGCAGTGCGACTAGCGGGAGCAATGAGCAGTTCTTC.